This TCR beta chain was recorded in a study of blood T cell repertoires in COVID-19. In the study overall: The United States, Italy and Spain supplied acute and convalescent COVID-19 samples. In each case, the material was cDNA or gDNA derived from T cells, B-cell-depleted T cells, or PBMCs.

In the authors' workflow: It was from reference gene primer amplification that nucleated cell counts were estimated. Assay used: immunoSEQ multiplex PCR; TCRdb lists only in-frame clones, some missing. That table gives V, J and clone size, and the DNA gave D and trimming. This table holds tens of thousands of clones, around 84% found once. Germline CDR1 reads SGDLS; CDR2 reads YYNGEE. V gave up 4 bases and J gave up 8 bases, with 13 bases separating them. The CDR3 has 14 amino acids. The chain couples TRBV9 to TRBJ1-6, with D maybe TRBD1 (6 bases). Sequencing used peripheral blood. The receptor comes from a man in his fifties with active COVID-19. The CDR3 is CASSQTGTHSPLHF. CDR3 sequence (DNA): TGTGCCAGCAGCCAAACAGGGACCCATTCACCCCTCCACTTT.